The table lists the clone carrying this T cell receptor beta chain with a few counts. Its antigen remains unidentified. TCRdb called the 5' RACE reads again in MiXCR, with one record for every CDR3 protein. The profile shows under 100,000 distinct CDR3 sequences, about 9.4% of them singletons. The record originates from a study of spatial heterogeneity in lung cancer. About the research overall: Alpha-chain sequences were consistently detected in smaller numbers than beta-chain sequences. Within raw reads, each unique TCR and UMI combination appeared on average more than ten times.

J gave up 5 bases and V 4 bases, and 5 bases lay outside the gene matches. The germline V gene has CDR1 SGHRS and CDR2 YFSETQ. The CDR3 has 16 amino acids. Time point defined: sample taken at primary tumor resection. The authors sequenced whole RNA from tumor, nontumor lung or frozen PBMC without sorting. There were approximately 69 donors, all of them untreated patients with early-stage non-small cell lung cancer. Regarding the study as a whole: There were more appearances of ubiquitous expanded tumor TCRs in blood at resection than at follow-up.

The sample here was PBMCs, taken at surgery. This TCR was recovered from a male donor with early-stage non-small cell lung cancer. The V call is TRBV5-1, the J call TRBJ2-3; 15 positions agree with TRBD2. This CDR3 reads CASSAGLAGGGDTQYF. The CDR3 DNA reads TGCGCCAGCAGCGCGGGACTAGCGGGGGGCGGAGATACGCAGTATTTT.